Given below is one T cell receptor beta chain in context. The antigen is undetermined. The source of the sample is a study of T cells after posttransplantation cyclophosphamide. Regarding the study as a whole: TRB clonality was highly associated with recipient CMV seropositivity and reactivation. Later blood repertoires were often dominated by clones from the donor CD8+ memory compartment.

The assay was immunoSEQ multiplex PCR, and TCRdb's table has in-frame clones only and misses some. Of tens of thousands of clones listed, 85% to 95% are singletons. The CDR3 length is 14 residues. Germline lookup yields CDR1 MNHEY and CDR2 SVGAGI. The J segment lost 8 bases and the V segment lost 4 bases, leaving 9 bases of the junction unmatched. Peripheral blood was collected from the related graft donor on the marrow donation day. This receptor was obtained from a woman in her thirties in good health and a related stem cell transplant donor. The V gene is TRBV6-5, the J gene TRBJ2-7; TRBD1 agrees at 9 bases. What was sequenced was PBMCs. DNA of the CDR3: TGTGCCAGCAGTTCCGGGACAGGGCGGGGTAAGCAGTACTTC. This translates into CASSSGTGRGKQYF.